Included here is one T cell receptor (beta chain) sequence, with context. This CDR3 has 15 amino acids. Germline-derived CDR1 and CDR2 are LNHDA and SQIVND (reference sequence). The V end lost 7 bases, the J end lost 0 bases, and 13 bases lay between the germline ends. The data belong to a study of cytomegalovirus exposure and HLA in healthy donors. The PCR contained 60 Vbeta and 13 Jbeta primers. Assay: immunoSEQ multiplex PCR; the TCRdb copy retains only in-frame clones and omits some. The table includes fewer than 150,000 clones, around 80% detected once. The sample taken for sequencing was PBMCs. The chain employs TRBV19 and TRBJ1-3; D is perhaps TRBD1 (5 bases). The receptor comes from a man aged 35-49 years in good health and CMV-seropositive. The CDR3 sequence is CASNADTNSGNTIYF. The CDR3 DNA reads TGTGCCAGTAACGCGGACACAAACTCTGGAAACACCATATATTTT. The complete variable domain, with remaining parts taken from reference TRBV19 and TRBJ1-3, reads DGGITQSPKYLFRKEGQNVTLSCEQNLNHDAMYWYRQDPGQGLRLIYYSQIVNDFQKGDIAEGYSVSREKKESFPLTVTSAQKNPTAFYLCASNADTNSGNTIYFGEGSWLTVV.